Sequencing of this TCR beta chain was carried out in a study of CD8 T cells in ankylosing spondylitis. The germline V gene has CDR1 SGHTA and CDR2 FQGNSA. CDR3 length: 14 amino acids. Deletions cut 1 base from V and 1 base from J, with 7 bases between. TCRdb independently ran MiXCR on the 5' RACE reads; one entry per CDR3 protein. The sample includes approximately 300,000 distinct CDR3 sequences, 7% to 9% of them seen just once. Concerning this clonotype: Its target is not known.

Study observations and caveats: Disease-linked clones bore a CD8+ phenotype, appearing relatively rarely in peripheral blood. There was reportedly significant enrichment of clones that were disease-linked in matched ankylosing spondylitis synovial fluid. Some motif variants had been reported before (in reactive arthritis synovial fluid and blood). Blood of patients with ankylosing spondylitis appeared to be characterized by a TCR beta motif of eight highly homologous variants.

The chain links TRBV7-2 to TRBJ2-5; D is possibly TRBD2 (5 bases). This sequence was found in a male donor with ankylosing spondylitis. Sequencing input: blood, either unsorted or a sorted T cell fraction (not recorded which). This chain's CDR3 is CASSLGEFQETQYF. For the CDR3, the DNA is TGTGCCAGCAGCTTAGGGGAGTTCCAAGAGACCCAGTACTTC.